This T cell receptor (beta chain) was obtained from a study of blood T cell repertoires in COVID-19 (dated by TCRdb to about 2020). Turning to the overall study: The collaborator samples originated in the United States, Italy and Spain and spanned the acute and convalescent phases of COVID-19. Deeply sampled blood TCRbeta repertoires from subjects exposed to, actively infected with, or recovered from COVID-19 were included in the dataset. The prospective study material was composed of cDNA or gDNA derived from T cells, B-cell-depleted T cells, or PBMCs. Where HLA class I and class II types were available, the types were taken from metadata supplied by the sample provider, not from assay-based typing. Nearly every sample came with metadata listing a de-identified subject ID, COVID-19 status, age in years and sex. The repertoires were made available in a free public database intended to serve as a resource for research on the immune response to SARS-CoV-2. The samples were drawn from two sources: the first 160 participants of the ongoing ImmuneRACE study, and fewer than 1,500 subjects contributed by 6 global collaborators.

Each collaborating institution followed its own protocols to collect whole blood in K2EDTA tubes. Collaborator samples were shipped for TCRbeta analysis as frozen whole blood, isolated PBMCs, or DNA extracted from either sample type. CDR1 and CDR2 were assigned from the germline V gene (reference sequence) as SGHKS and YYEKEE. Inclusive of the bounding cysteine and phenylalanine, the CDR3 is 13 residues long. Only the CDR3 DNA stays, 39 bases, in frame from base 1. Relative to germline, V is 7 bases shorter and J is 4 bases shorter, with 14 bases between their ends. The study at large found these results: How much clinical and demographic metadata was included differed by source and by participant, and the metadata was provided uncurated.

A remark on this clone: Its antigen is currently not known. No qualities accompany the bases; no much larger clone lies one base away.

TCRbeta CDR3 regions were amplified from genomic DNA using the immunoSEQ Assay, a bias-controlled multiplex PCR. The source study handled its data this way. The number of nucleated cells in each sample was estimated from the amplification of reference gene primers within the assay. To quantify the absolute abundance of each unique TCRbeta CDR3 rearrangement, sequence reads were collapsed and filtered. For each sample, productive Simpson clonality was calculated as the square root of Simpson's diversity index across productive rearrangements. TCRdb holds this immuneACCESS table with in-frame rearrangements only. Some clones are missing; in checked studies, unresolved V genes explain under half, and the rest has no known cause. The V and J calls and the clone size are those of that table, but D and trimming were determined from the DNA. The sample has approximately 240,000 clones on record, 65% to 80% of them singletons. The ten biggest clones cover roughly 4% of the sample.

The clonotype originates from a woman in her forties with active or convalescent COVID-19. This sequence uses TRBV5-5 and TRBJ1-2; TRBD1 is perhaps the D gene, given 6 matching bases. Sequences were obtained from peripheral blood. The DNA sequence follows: TGTGCCAGCCGTTCAGACAGGCGCTATGGCTACACCTTC. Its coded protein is CASRSDRRYGYTF.